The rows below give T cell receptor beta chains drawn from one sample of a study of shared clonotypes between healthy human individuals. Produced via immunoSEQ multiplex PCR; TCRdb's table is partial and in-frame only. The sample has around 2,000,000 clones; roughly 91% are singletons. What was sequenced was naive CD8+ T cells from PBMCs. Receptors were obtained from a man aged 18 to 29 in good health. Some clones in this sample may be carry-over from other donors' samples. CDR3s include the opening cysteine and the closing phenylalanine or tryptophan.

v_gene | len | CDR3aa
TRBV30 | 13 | CAWGTGRSYEQYF
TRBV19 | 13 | CASSIEASYEQYF
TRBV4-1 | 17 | CASSQYPTGTPNQPQHF
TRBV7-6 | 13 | CASSPRRVNEQFF
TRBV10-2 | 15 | CASSDEGLAGVEQYF
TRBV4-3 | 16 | CASSQATYRGQETQYF
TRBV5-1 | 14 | CASSWGQGAYEQYF
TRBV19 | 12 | CASSPDLPPQHF
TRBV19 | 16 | CASSIDPPGGGEKLFF
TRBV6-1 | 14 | CASTGDRWNTEAFF
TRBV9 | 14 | CASSAGTYNQPQHF
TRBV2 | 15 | CASSEAAASSYEQYF
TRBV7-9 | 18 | CASSTPRMSREGPETQYF
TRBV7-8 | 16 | CASSPPVGLAWGEQFF
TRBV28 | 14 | CASRGGFGTDTQYF
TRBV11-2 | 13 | CASSLVGGAEAFF
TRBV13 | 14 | CASSPRGGSQPQHF
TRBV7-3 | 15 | CASSPAGGPIYEQYF
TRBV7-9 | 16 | CASSLAPGHPNEKLFF
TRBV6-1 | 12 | CASSAGDSPLHF